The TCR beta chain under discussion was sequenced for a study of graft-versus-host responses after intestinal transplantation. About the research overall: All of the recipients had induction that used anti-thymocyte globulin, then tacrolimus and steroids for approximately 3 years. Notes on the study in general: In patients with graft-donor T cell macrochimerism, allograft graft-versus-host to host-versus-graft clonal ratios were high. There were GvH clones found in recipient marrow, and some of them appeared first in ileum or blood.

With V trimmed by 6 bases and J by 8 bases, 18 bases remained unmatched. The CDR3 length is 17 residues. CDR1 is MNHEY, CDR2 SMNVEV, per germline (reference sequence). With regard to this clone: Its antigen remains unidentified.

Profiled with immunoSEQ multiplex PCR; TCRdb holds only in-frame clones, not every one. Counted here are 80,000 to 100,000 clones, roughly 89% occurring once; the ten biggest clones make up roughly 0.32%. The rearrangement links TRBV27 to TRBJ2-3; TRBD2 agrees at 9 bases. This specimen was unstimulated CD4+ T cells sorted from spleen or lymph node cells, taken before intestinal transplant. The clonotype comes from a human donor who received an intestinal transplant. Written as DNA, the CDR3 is TGTGCCAGCAGGCCCCACTTCGCGGGGGGGCGGACCCCTACGCAGTATTTT. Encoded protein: CASRPHFAGGRTPTQYF.